This is a list of T cell receptor beta chains from one sample in a study of blood T cell repertoires in COVID-19. Using immunoSEQ multiplex PCR, the repertoire was profiled, and TCRdb retains in-frame clones only, with some absent. The data show fewer than 85,000 clones, 90% seen once. Material for sequencing was peripheral blood. The source of these receptors is a woman between 50 and 59 years old in a cohort sampled during active COVID-19. Both conserved end residues are part of each CDR3. Each record gives: J gene, clone size, D gene, V gene, CDR3 protein, CDR3 DNA. The D gene is left open where the match is weak. The size of a clone is reported for some rows only, either as once, few or many, or as a class for expanded clones.

TRBJ2-1	once	TRBD2	TRBV5-6	CASSLVGGSSYNEQFF	TGTGCCAGCAGCTTGGTTGGCGGGAGCTCCTACAATGAGCAGTTCTTC
TRBJ1-6	.	.	TRBV5-1	CASWAGVENSPLHF	TGCGCCAGCTGGGCAGGGGTCGAAAATTCACCCCTCCACTTT
TRBJ2-7	.	TRBD2	TRBV6-6	CASSTSGFSYEQYF	TGTGCCAGCAGTACTAGCGGTTTCTCCTACGAGCAGTACTTC
TRBJ2-5	.	TRBD2	TRBV6-6	CASSRQGGRAQETQYF	TGTGCCAGCAGCCGACAGGGCGGGAGGGCTCAAGAGACCCAGTACTTC
TRBJ2-3	.	.	TRBV5-1	CASSLGSSTDTQYF	TGCGCCAGCAGCTTGGGTAGTAGCACAGATACGCAGTATTTT
TRBJ2-7	.	.	TRBV5-6	CASSLGLGAGVRYEQYF	TGTGCCAGCAGCTTGGGGCTGGGGGCGGGAGTGCGCTACGAGCAGTACTTC
TRBJ2-7	.	TRBD2	TRBV7-2	CASSLAPGGLAGGPSYEQYF	TGTGCCAGCAGCTTAGCGCCCGGAGGACTAGCGGGAGGCCCCTCCTACGAGCAGTACTTC
TRBJ2-3	.	.	TRBV5-1	CASSLGGGTDTQYF	TGCGCCAGCAGCTTGGGGGGAGGCACAGATACGCAGTATTTT
TRBJ2-7	.	.	TRBV7-9	CASSFTGNYEQYF	TGTGCCAGCAGCTTTACAGGGAACTACGAGCAGTACTTC
TRBJ1-2	.	TRBD1	TRBV24-1	CATSDTGTGGGYTF	TGTGCCACCAGTGATACCGGGACAGGGGGCGGCTACACCTTC
TRBJ1-5	.	TRBD1	TRBV27	CASSVGQGSNQPQHF	TGTGCCAGCAGTGTCGGACAGGGTAGCAATCAGCCCCAGCATTTT
TRBJ2-1	.	TRBD1	TRBV7-2	CASSLSGQGASYNEQFF	TGTGCCAGCAGCCTATCGGGGCAGGGGGCCTCCTACAATGAGCAGTTCTTC
TRBJ2-3	.	TRBD2	TRBV5-4	CASSILAGGNTDTQYF	TGTGCCAGCAGCATATTAGCGGGAGGTAACACAGATACGCAGTATTTT
TRBJ1-2	.	.	TRBV28	CASSLGAGPLYGYTF	TGTGCCAGCAGTTTGGGGGCAGGACCCCTCTATGGCTACACCTTC
TRBJ2-1	.	TRBD2	TRBV2	CASSEETSGGLRIF	TGTGCCAGCAGTGAGGAGACTAGCGGGGGCCTGAGGATCTTC
TRBJ2-1	once	TRBD2	TRBV9	CASSLTSGGENEQFF	TGTGCCAGCAGCCTCACTAGCGGGGGGGAGAATGAGCAGTTCTTC
TRBJ1-2	.	TRBD1	TRBV27	CASRTGAAFNGYTF	TGTGCCAGCAGGACAGGGGCCGCGTTCAATGGCTACACCTTC
TRBJ2-1	.	.	TRBV28	CASSGSSYNEQFF	TGTGCCAGCAGTGGCAGCTCCTACAATGAGCAGTTCTTC
TRBJ2-3	.	TRBD2	TRBV28	CASRSGTRTDTQYF	TGTGCCAGCCGTAGCGGGACTCGCACAGATACGCAGTATTTT
TRBJ1-4	.	TRBD1	TRBV5-6	CASSFGGGIYEEKLFF	TGTGCCAGCAGCTTCGGAGGGGGCATCTATGAGGAAAAACTGTTTTTT
TRBJ1-6	.	TRBD1	TRBV27	CASSLYRGPSYNSPLHF	TGTGCCAGCAGTCTCTACAGGGGGCCATCCTATAATTCACCCCTCCACTTT
TRBJ2-7	.	.	TRBV21-1	CASSNSLGPHEQYF	TGTGCCAGCAGCAATAGCCTAGGTCCCCACGAGCAGTACTTC
TRBJ1-2	.	.	TRBV15	CATSPPPGLVSYTF	TGTGCCACCAGCCCCCCCCCGGGGTTGGTTAGCTACACCTTC
TRBJ2-1	.	TRBD2	TRBV5-1	CASKREGHNEQFF	TGCGCCAGCAAGCGGGAGGGTCACAATGAGCAGTTCTTC
TRBJ2-2	.	TRBD2	TRBV7-9	CASSSPLAGVSRGTGELFF	TGTGCCAGCAGCTCTCCCCTAGCGGGAGTTTCCCGGGGCACCGGGGAGCTGTTTTTT
TRBJ2-1	.	TRBD1	TRBV9	CASSPWDSISYNEQFF	TGTGCCAGCAGCCCATGGGACAGTATCTCCTACAATGAGCAGTTCTTC
TRBJ1-2	.	.	TRBV5-6	CASSATGIRDGYTF	TGTGCCAGCAGCGCGACCGGGATCAGAGACGGCTACACCTTC
TRBJ1-2	.	.	TRBV15	CATSRDIRTDYGYTF	TGTGCCACCAGCAGAGATATCCGGACAGATTATGGCTACACCTTC
TRBJ1-1	.	.	TRBV10-3	CAISLGQKNTEAFF	TGTGCCATCAGCCTTGGACAGAAGAACACTGAAGCTTTCTTT
TRBJ1-1	.	.	TRBV29-1	CSVHQGDTEAFF	TGCAGCGTACATCAAGGGGACACTGAAGCTTTCTTT
TRBJ2-1	.	TRBD2	TRBV7-9	CASSLGLAGRGNEQFF	TGTGCCAGCAGCTTGGGGCTAGCGGGAAGAGGGAATGAGCAGTTCTTC
TRBJ2-1	.	TRBD1	TRBV28	CASSPDRGVREQFF	TGTGCCAGCAGTCCCGACAGGGGAGTCCGTGAGCAGTTCTTC
TRBJ2-3	.	TRBD2	TRBV5-1	CASSLAGSSGNRVEYF	TGCGCCAGCAGCTTGGCCGGGTCTAGCGGGAATCGGGTCGAGTATTTT
TRBJ1-6	.	.	TRBV10-1	CASSEPTQKRLFSHLRYNSPLHF	TGCGCCAGCAGTGAGCCCACCCAAAAAAGACTCTTCTCCCATTTGAGATATAATTCACCCCTCCACTTT
TRBJ1-2	.	.	TRBV29-1	CSAGLGLRGYTF	TGCAGCGCCGGCCTGGGTCTCAGGGGCTACACCTTC
TRBJ2-1	.	.	TRBV19	CASSIKGSDRSQFF	TGTGCCAGTAGTATTAAAGGATCCGACAGGTCGCAGTTCTTC
TRBJ2-7	.	.	TRBV6-5	CASSYRRDSSYEQYF	TGTGCCAGCAGTTACCGGAGGGACAGCTCCTACGAGCAGTACTTC
TRBJ2-5	.	TRBD1	TRBV2	CASSGGQVQETQYF	TGTGCCAGCAGTGGGGGACAGGTCCAAGAGACCCAGTACTTC
TRBJ2-1	.	.	TRBV4-2	CASSQEWRVYNEQFF	TGTGCCAGCAGCCAAGAGTGGAGGGTTTACAATGAGCAGTTCTTC